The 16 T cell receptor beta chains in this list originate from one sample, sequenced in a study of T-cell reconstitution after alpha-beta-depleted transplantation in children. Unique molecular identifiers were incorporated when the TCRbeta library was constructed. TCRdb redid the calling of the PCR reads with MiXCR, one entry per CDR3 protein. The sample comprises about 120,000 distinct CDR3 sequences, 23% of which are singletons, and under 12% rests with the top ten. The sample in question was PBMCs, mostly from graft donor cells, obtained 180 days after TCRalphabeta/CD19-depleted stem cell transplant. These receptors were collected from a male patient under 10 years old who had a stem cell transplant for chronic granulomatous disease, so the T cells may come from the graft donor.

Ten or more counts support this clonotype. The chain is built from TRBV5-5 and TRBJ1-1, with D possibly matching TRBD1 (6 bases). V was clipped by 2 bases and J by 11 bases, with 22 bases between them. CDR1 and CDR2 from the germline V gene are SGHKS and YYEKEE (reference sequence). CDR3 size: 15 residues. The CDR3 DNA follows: TGTGCCAGCAGCTTCCTGACAGGTGGGACACTGAAGGCTTTCTTT. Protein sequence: CASSFLTGGTLKAFF. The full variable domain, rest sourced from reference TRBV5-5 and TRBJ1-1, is DAGVTQSPTHLIKTRGQQVTLRCSPISGHKSVSWYQQVLGQGPQFIFQYYEKEERGRGNFPDRFSARQFPNYSSELNVNALLLGDSALYLCASSFLTGGTLKAFFGQGTRLTVV.

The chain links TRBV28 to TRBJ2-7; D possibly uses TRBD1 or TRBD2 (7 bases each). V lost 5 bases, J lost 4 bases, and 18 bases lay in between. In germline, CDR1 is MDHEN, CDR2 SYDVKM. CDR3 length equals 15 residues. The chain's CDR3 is CASSPTGEGGYEQYF. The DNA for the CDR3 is TGTGCCAGCAGTCCAACAGGGGAGGGTGGATACGAGCAGTACTTC.

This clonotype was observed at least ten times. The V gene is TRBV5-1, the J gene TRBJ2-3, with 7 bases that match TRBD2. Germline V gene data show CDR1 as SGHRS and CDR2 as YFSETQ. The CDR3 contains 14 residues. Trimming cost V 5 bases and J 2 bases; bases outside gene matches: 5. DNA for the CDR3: TGCGCCAGCAGTAAACTAGCGCACACAGATACGCAGTATTTT. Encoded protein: CASSKLAHTDTQYF. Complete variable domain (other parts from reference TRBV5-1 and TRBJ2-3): KAGVTQTPRYLIKTRGQQVTLSCSPISGHRSVSWYQQTPGQGLQFLFEYFSETQRNKGNFPGRFSGRQFSNSRSEMNVSTLELGDSALYLCASSKLAHTDTQYFGPGTRLTVL.

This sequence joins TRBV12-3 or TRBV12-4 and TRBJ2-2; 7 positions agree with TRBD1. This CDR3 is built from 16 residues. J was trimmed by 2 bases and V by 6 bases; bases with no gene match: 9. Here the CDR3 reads CASRPGTAINTGELFF. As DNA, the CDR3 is TGTGCCAGCAGACCCGGGACAGCCATTAACACCGGGGAGCTGTTTTTT.

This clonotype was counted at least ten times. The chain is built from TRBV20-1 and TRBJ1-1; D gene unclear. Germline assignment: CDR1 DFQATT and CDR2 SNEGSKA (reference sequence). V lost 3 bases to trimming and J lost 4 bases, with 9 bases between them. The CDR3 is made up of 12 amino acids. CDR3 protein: CSASVGSTEAFF. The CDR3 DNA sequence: TGCAGTGCTAGTGTCGGGTCCACTGAAGCTTTCTTT.

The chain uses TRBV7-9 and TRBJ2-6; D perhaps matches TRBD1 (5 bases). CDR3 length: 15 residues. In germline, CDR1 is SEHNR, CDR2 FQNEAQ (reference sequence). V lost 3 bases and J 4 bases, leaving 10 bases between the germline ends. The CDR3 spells CASSFQGSGANVLTF. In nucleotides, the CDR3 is TGTGCCAGCAGCTTCCAGGGCTCCGGGGCCAACGTCCTGACTTTC.

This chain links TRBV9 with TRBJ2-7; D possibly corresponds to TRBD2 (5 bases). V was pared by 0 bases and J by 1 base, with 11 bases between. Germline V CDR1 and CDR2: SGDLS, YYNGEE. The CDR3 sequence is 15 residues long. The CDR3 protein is CASSVDSRRSYEQYF. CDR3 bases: TGTGCCAGCAGCGTAGATTCTAGGAGGTCCTACGAGCAGTACTTC. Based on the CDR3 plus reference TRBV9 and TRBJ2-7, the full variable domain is DSGVTQTPKHLITATGQRVTLRCSPRSGDLSVYWYQQSLDQGLQFLIQYYNGEERAKGNILERFSAQQFPDLHSELNLSSLELGDSALYFCASSVDSRRSYEQYFGPGTRLTVT.

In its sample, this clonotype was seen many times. The chain's CDR3 is CSARVPPSGGAVSPGEQYF. DNA for the CDR3: TGCAGTGCTAGAGTCCCTCCTAGCGGGGGGGCCGTCTCTCCGGGTGAGCAGTACTTC. The genes are TRBV20-1 and TRBJ2-7; 12 bases line up with TRBD2. Germline lookup yields CDR1 DFQATT and CDR2 SNEGSKA (reference sequence). CDR3 length equals 19 residues. Trimming removed 1 base from V and 7 bases from J; junction bases left unmatched: 20.

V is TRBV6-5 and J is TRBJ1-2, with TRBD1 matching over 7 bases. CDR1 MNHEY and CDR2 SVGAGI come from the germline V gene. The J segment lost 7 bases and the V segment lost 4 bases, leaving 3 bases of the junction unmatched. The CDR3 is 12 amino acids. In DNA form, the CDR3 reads TGTGCCAGCAGTTTAAGGACAGGTGGCTACACCTTC. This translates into CASSLRTGGYTF.

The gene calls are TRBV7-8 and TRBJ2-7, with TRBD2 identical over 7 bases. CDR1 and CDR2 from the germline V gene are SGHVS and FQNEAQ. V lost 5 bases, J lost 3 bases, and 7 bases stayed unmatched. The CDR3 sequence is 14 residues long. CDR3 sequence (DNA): TGTGCCAGCAGCATCACCACGGGGGGCTACGAGCAGTACTTC. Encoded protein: CASSITTGGYEQYF.

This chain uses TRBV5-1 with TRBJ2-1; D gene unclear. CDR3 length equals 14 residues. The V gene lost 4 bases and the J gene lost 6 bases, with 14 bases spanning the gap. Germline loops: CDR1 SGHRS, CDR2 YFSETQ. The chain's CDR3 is CASSVPLLTNEQFF. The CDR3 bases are TGCGCCAGCAGCGTACCTCTATTAACCAATGAGCAGTTCTTC.

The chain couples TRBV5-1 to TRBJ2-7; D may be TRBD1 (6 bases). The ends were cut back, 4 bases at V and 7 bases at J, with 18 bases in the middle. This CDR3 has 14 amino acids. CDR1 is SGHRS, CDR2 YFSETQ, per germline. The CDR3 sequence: CASSLTLTGNEQYF. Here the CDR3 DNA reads TGCGCCAGCAGCCTAACCCTAACAGGGAATGAGCAGTACTTC.

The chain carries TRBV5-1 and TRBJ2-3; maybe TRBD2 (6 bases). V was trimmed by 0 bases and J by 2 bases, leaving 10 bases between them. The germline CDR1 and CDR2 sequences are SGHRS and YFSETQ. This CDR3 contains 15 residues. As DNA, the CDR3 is TGCGCCAGCAGCTTGGTTAGCGGACCCACAGATACGCAGTATTTT. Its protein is CASSLVSGPTDTQYF.

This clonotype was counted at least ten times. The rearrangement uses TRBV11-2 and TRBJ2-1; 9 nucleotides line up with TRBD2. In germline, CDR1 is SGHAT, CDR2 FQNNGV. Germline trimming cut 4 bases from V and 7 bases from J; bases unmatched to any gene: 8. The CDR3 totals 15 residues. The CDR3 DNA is TGTGCCAGCAGCTCCCTAGCGGGACTAGGGAATGAGCAGTTCTTC. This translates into CASSSLAGLGNEQFF.

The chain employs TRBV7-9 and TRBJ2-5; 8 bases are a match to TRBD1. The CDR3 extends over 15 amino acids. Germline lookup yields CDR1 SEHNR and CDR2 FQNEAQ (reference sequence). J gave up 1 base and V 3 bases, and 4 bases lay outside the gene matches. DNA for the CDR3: TGTGCCAGCAGCTTCAGGGGGCAGTTCCAAGAGACCCAGTACTTC. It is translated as CASSFRGQFQETQYF.

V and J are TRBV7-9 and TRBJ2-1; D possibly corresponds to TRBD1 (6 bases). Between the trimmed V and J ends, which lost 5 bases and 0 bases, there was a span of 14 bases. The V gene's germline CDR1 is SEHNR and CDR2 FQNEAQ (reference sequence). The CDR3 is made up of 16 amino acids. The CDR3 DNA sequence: TGTGCCAGCAGCGGGTTTAGGGGGAGCTCCTACAATGAGCAGTTCTTC. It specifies CASSGFRGSSYNEQFF.